The text below deals with one T cell receptor beta chain. The sample is drawn from a study of blood T cell repertoires in COVID-19. Background on the study: From the United States, Italy and Spain came samples of acute and convalescent COVID-19. The analysed material was cDNA or gDNA that came from T cells, B-cell-depleted T cells, or PBMCs.

V was clipped by 1 base and J by 2 bases, with 8 bases between them. This CDR3 has 14 amino acids. Germline CDR1 reads SGHVS; CDR2 reads FNYEAQ. Authors' data handling: Estimation of nucleated cell counts relied on the amplification of reference gene primers. Only in-frame clones appear in the TCRdb table, and some are missing; sequencing was by immunoSEQ multiplex PCR. The DNA gave D and trimming, while V, J and clone size come from that table. The sample lists some 260,000 clones, around 82% occurring once. The receptor was isolated from a woman older than 75 with active or convalescent COVID-19. This chain links TRBV7-6 with TRBJ2-5; D not resolved. Sample: peripheral blood. The CDR3 DNA reads as TGTGCCAGCAGCTTAGTACAAAATCAAGAGACCCAGTACTTC. It yields the protein CASSLVQNQETQYF.